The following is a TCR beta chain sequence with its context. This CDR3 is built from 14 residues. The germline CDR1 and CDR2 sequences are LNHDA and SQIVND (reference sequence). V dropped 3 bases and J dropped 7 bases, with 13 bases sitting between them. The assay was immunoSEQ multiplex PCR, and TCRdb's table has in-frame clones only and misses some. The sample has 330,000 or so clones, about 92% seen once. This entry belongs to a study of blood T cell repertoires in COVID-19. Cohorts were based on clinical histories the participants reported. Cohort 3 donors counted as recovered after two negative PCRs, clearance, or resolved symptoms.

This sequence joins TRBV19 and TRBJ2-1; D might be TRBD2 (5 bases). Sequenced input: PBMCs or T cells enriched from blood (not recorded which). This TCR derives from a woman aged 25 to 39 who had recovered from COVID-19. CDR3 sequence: CASSISGWTNEQFF. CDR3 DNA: TGTGCCAGTAGTATCAGTGGCTGGACTAATGAGCAGTTCTTC.